This TCR beta chain was sequenced during a study of blood T cells in healthy people across ages (dated by TCRdb to the mid-2010s). For the study in its entirety: In model experiments, template switching captured roughly one uniquely barcoded TCR beta cDNA molecule for every two T cells. Age-related changes in TCR beta repertoire diversity were measured in the study by deep sequencing normalized with unique cDNA molecular identifiers. The donors were divided into four age groups: young (average around 15 years), middle-aged (about 40), aged (about 61) and long-lived (roughly 86). Donors of different ages were randomly distributed across sequencing lanes to avoid experimental bias. The study analyzed two additional independent replicas of 1 million unique cDNA reads from the same blood draw for two donors, one aged 18 to 30 and one aged 80 or older. What the study reported, not specific to this receptor: The percentage of naive T cells measured by flow cytometry correlated strongly with observed TCR beta diversity. Observed TCR beta diversity per million T cells fell roughly linearly with age, and a significant reduction was already apparent by age roughly 40. Estimates of total diversity based on one million sequenced T cells were considered lower bounds and underestimates. Compared with the aged group, more naive CD4+ T cells, fewer expanded clones and increased TCR diversity were shown by the long-lived group, suggesting age selection. Because profiling used bulk unsorted PBMCs, naive and antigen-experienced compartments could not be compared conclusively. Donor CMV infection status was unknown, potentially confounding age-related changes in expanded clonotypes.

Comment on this clonotype: The antigen it recognizes is unknown. No clone much larger than this one lies a single base away; base qualities are absent.

The donors were around 39 Caucasian individuals from Russia, aged about 6 to 100 years, who were systemically healthy. Each donor gave ten milliliters of peripheral blood, drawn into EDTA-treated Vacutainer tubes. Ficoll-Paque density-gradient centrifugation was used to isolate PBMCs, with at least 7 million per sample. Trizol reagent was used to extract total RNA from the PBMCs, yielding at least 6 micrograms per sample. Naive CD45RAhigh/CD27high T cell percentages were measured by flow cytometry on a PBMC aliquot from every donor. Library prep was done by 5' RACE. The reads were generated on an Illumina HiSeq 2500. A second PCR of roughly 7 to 12 cycles was performed with a sample-barcoded 5' primer and a J-beta primer mix. Each TCR beta cDNA molecule received a unique molecular identifier from a template-switch 5' adaptor carrying 12 random nucleotides. Each sample yielded at least 2.5 million CDR3-containing paired-end reads. All of the RNA was converted into first-strand cDNA using the Mint cDNA synthesis kit, with a TRBC-specific oligonucleotide serving as the primer. After uracil-DNA glycosylase treatment, a first 18-cycle PCR used universal primers M1SS and BC2_uni_R on all cDNA. Regarding the original processing steps: Normalization of each sample was performed by random selection of 1 million high-quality reads, each carrying a distinct molecular identifier. Reads with shared molecular identifiers were discarded instead of being binned into consensus sequences. MiTCR, set to a Q25 quality threshold and the strictest error-elimination algorithm, was used for CDR3 identification, clonotype clustering and error correction. A nonparametric unseen species model with Euler transformation was used to estimate lower-bound total TCR beta diversity. TCRdb trimmed the raw reads at Q25, called clones with MiXCR and kept productive beta chains. A single entry per CDR3 protein holds the most common genes and DNA from its merged rows. V and J calls and clone size were set by TCRdb, not the authors. This sample is represented by over 1,300,000 distinct CDR3 sequences; approximately 60% of them were singletons. More than 6% of the sample rests with the top ten.

Including cysteine and phenylalanine, the CDR3 has 13 amino acids. Of all the DNA, just the CDR3 is kept, 39 bases in frame from base 1. The germline V gene (reference sequence) provides CDR1 MNHNY and CDR2 SVGAGI. V drops 1 base and J drops 10 bases, leaving 8 bases in between. The receptor was derived from a man between 18 and 35 years old in good health. The chain was built from TRBV6-6 and TRBJ1-6; the D gene cannot be named for sure. Sequences were obtained from blood. CDR3 loop: CASSYLQQSPLHF. The DNA sequence is given as TGTGCCAGCAGTTACTTGCAGCAATCACCCCTCCACTTT.